The entry below describes one T cell receptor (beta chain). No antigen is known for it. Anti-CD3/anti-CD28 beads served as a nonspecific positive control stimulus. CD4+ T cells upregulating both CD40 ligand and CD69 were sorted as responding cells. Plasma HIV-1 RNA stayed below 50 copies/mL for at least 4 years. Anti-CD28/CD49d costimulation, CD40-blocking antibody and enfuvirtide were given to CD8-depleted PBMCs for roughly 20 hours. V lost 8 bases, J lost 6 bases, and 12 bases stayed unmatched. The CDR3 loop spans 16 amino acids. Germline CDR1 and CDR2: SGHVS and FNYEAQ. Sequencing used immunoSEQ version 4 in survey mode. Method: immunoSEQ multiplex PCR; TCRdb's copy keeps in-frame clones and lacks some. The table records 40,000 to 45,000 clones, approximately 91% of them present only once. The sample comes from a study of persistence of HIV-infected CD4 T cells. Overall study: A larger, less memory-rich fraction responded to anti-CD3/anti-CD28 beads than to antigen.

The chain recombines TRBV7-6 with TRBJ2-1; 11 nucleotides line up with TRBD2. The sequence was collected from an adult man with HIV who was CMV-seropositive. The sample was CD4+ T cells sorted from PBMCs after roughly 18-hour stimulation, taken from a patient who received antiretroviral therapy. The chain's CDR3 is CASGGLAGGRVNEQFF. The CDR3 region has the DNA TGTGCCAGCGGCGGGCTAGCGGGGGGCCGGGTCAATGAGCAGTTCTTC.